This T cell receptor beta chain was identified in a study of T cells in Graves' hyperthyroidism and ophthalmopathy. Study overall: Peripheral blood was acquired at first diagnosis, ahead of any therapy whatsoever. Notes on the study in general: The model forecast ophthalmopathy, anticipating it by a median about six months before onset.

RNA transcripts yielded amplified TCR beta CDR3 regions. An initial round of RT-PCR targeting the TCR CDR3 relied on the HTBI primer set. TCRdb passed the multiplex PCR reads through MiXCR, listing each CDR3 protein once. This sample has approximately 380,000 distinct CDR3 sequences, with about a fifth found just once. Concerning this clonotype itself: Its antigen is not known.

A patient was excluded if there was uncontrolled infection, other autoimmune disease, pregnancy or lactation. Each diagnosis drew on symptoms, thyroxine, TRAb, thyroid ultrasound and orbital computed tomography findings. V gave up 3 bases and J gave up 3 bases, with 5 bases separating them. The CDR3 is 13 residues long. Germline V CDR1 and CDR2: KGHSH, LQKENI. Sequencing was carried out using blood. The chain couples TRBV18 to TRBJ1-4; D is ambiguous. The source of this sequence is a man aged 18-30 years with Graves' ophthalmopathy. DNA for the CDR3: TGTGCCAGCTCACCGGACGCTAATGAAAAACTGTTTTTT. It is translated as CASSPDANEKLFF.